Listed below are T cell receptor beta chains from one sample, sequenced in a study of blood T cell repertoires in COVID-19. TCRdb keeps only in-frame clones here, not all; method: immunoSEQ multiplex PCR. The table records roughly 55,000 clones, around 87% of them present only once. Specimen: peripheral blood. The receptor source for this set is a man between 60 and 75 years old with active or convalescent COVID-19. Each CDR3 is given with its conserved first and last residue. The size of a clone is reported for some rows only, either as once, few or many, or as a class for expanded clones.

CDR3 length: 13; clone size: NA; V gene: TRBV16; J gene: TRBJ1-5; CDR3 protein: CASSLQGHQPQHF
CDR3 length: 13; clone size: NA; V gene: TRBV10-3; J gene: TRBJ1-5; CDR3 protein: CAIRTADNQPQHF
CDR3 length: 12; clone size: NA; V gene: TRBV12-3/TRBV12-4; J gene: TRBJ2-5; CDR3 protein: CASSPGGETQYF
CDR3 length: 15; clone size: NA; V gene: TRBV28; J gene: TRBJ1-1; CDR3 protein: CASKRGYRGDTEAFF
CDR3 length: 15; clone size: NA; V gene: TRBV2; J gene: TRBJ1-5; CDR3 protein: CASRTGTATNQPQHF
CDR3 length: 15; clone size: once; V gene: TRBV5-4; J gene: TRBJ2-1; CDR3 protein: CASSLKGQGYNEQFF
CDR3 length: 21; clone size: NA; V gene: TRBV3-1/TRBV3-2; J gene: TRBJ2-5; CDR3 protein: CASSHHNAGTSGDYSQETQYF
CDR3 length: 13; clone size: NA; V gene: TRBV28; J gene: TRBJ1-4; CDR3 protein: CASTRPTREKLFF
CDR3 length: 17; clone size: NA; V gene: TRBV6-6; J gene: TRBJ1-1; CDR3 protein: CASSPGQGTATNTEAFF
CDR3 length: 17; clone size: NA; V gene: TRBV29-1; J gene: TRBJ2-3; CDR3 protein: CSVEVPGLGLRGDTQYF
CDR3 length: 15; clone size: NA; V gene: TRBV9; J gene: TRBJ1-6; CDR3 protein: CASSVGTGSNSPLHF
CDR3 length: 15; clone size: NA; V gene: TRBV30; J gene: TRBJ1-5; CDR3 protein: CAWSVLIGGNQPQHF
CDR3 length: 14; clone size: NA; V gene: TRBV10-3; J gene: TRBJ1-2; CDR3 protein: CAISERQGNYGYTF
CDR3 length: 18; clone size: NA; V gene: TRBV4-1; J gene: TRBJ2-1; CDR3 protein: CASSQDGTSGSGGNEQFF
CDR3 length: 14; clone size: NA; V gene: TRBV6-5; J gene: TRBJ2-7; CDR3 protein: CASGIAGGNYEQYF
CDR3 length: 15; clone size: NA; V gene: TRBV11-1; J gene: TRBJ2-7; CDR3 protein: CASSLAPGTSYEQYF
CDR3 length: 16; clone size: NA; V gene: TRBV24-1; J gene: TRBJ2-1; CDR3 protein: CATSDSLAGIYNEQFF
CDR3 length: 17; clone size: once; V gene: TRBV7-2; J gene: TRBJ1-4; CDR3 protein: CASSPRDRGRGNEKLFF
CDR3 length: 13; clone size: NA; V gene: TRBV6-5; J gene: TRBJ1-5; CDR3 protein: CASSDRGDQPQHF
CDR3 length: 14; clone size: NA; V gene: TRBV5-4; J gene: TRBJ2-7; CDR3 protein: CASSLGQQNYEQYF
CDR3 length: 15; clone size: NA; V gene: TRBV19; J gene: TRBJ1-4; CDR3 protein: CASSTGPATNEKLFF
CDR3 length: 15; clone size: NA; V gene: TRBV2; J gene: TRBJ1-5; CDR3 protein: CASSATRGTYQPQHF
CDR3 length: 18; clone size: once; V gene: TRBV7-6; J gene: TRBJ2-3; CDR3 protein: CASSLEEGPTGKADTQYF